This passage covers 20 T cell receptor beta chains from one sample sequenced in a study of T cells in Graves' hyperthyroidism and ophthalmopathy (dated by TCRdb to between 2017 and 2020). Receptor libraries were prepared by multiplex PCR. Sequencing was carried out with an Illumina HiSeq 2000. The TCR beta CDR3 regions were amplified from the RNA transcripts. For the first round of RT-PCR on the TCR CDR3, the HTBI primer set was used together with the Qiagen OneStep RT-PCR kit. In TCRdb, the public reads were trimmed at Q25 with fastp and aligned with MiXCR, with productive beta chains retained. Records with the same CDR3 protein are collapsed into one entry carrying the most frequent genes and DNA. The sample profile shows some 550,000 distinct CDR3 sequences; more than 15% of them were found once. The ten largest clones take up more than 3% of the sample. Specimen: blood. All receptors derive from a woman in her thirties or forties with Graves' ophthalmopathy.

The genes are TRBV6-5 and TRBJ2-7, with D perhaps matching TRBD2 (6 bases). Germline V gene lookup returns CDR1 MNHEY and CDR2 SVGAGI. CDR3 length: 16 amino acids. V lost 0 bases and J 0 bases, leaving 12 bases between the germline ends. The CDR3 protein is CASSYSAGSSSYEQYF. The CDR3 region has the DNA TGTGCCAGCAGTTACTCTGCGGGGAGTAGCTCCTACGAGCAGTACTTC.

This clonotype was detected only a few times. V usage is TRBV9 and J usage is TRBJ2-7, with TRBD2 matching over 11 bases. CDR3 size: 13 residues. Germline V CDR1 and CDR2: SGDLS, YYNGEE. Trimming cost V 1 base and J 7 bases; bases outside gene matches: 1. CDR3 nucleotides: TGTGCCAGCAGCGTATTAGCGGGAGGGGAGCAGTACTTC. It encodes CASSVLAGGEQYF.

The chain carries TRBV7-2 and TRBJ1-4; D is ambiguous. The germline V and J ends were trimmed by 1 base and 3 bases, with 9 bases remaining between them. The CDR3 runs to 15 residues. In germline, CDR1 is SGHTA, CDR2 FQGNSA. CDR3 region: CASSLVIGANEKLFF. The CDR3 DNA sequence: TGTGCCAGCAGCTTAGTTATCGGGGCTAATGAAAAACTGTTTTTT.

The rearrangement links TRBV6-1 to TRBJ1-2, with TRBD1 as a possible D gene (5 bases). The V gene's germline CDR1 is MNHNS and CDR2 SASEGT. The CDR3 length is 17 residues. Trimming stripped 1 base from V and 8 bases from J, with 23 bases between. The CDR3 loop is CASSEDQSGDLFRGYTF. CDR3 coding DNA: TGTGCCAGCAGTGAAGACCAGTCGGGGGACCTTTTTCGGGGCTACACCTTC.

This clonotype was counted at least ten times. The CDR3 sequence is CASSEEGGAFQPQHF. The CDR3 region has the DNA TGTGCCAGCAGTGAAGAAGGGGGAGCTTTTCAGCCCCAGCATTTT. The chain is built from TRBV2 and TRBJ1-5; D perhaps matches TRBD1 (6 bases). The ends were cut back, 1 base at V and 6 bases at J, with 13 bases in the middle. The germline CDR1 and CDR2 sequences are SNHLY and FYNNEI. This CDR3 has 15 residues.

CDR3 in amino acids: CASSYSGQNYGYTF. The DNA of the CDR3 is TGTGCCAGCAGTTACTCGGGACAGAACTATGGCTACACCTTC. The chain carries TRBV6-6 and TRBJ1-2; 7 bases are a match to TRBD1. Unmatched junction bases numbered 0, after V lost 0 bases and J lost 2 bases. The CDR3 is 14 amino acids. Germline CDR1 and CDR2: MNHNY and SVGAGI (reference sequence).

This clonotype was seen at least ten times. V and J are TRBV28 and TRBJ1-2, with D perhaps matching TRBD1 (5 bases). Germline assignment: CDR1 MDHEN and CDR2 SYDVKM. V lost 2 bases and J lost 1, with 8 bases in between. The CDR3 contains 14 residues. The CDR3 reads CASSLGASNYGYTF. The CDR3 DNA reads TGTGCCAGCAGTTTAGGGGCCAGTAACTATGGCTACACCTTC.

This clonotype has at least ten counts. This chain links TRBV2 with TRBJ2-1; D unresolved. Germline-derived CDR1 and CDR2 are SNHLY and FYNNEI. There are 12 residues in the CDR3. V gave up 8 bases and J gave up 4 bases, with 9 bases separating them. The CDR3 DNA reads as TGTGCCAGCTCTCAGCCTTACAATGAGCAGTTCTTC. Protein: CASSQPYNEQFF.

CDR3 sequence: CSAASGLGTDTQYF. The CDR3 bases are TGCAGTGCTGCATCAGGACTAGGCACAGATACGCAGTATTTT. The genes are TRBV20-1 and TRBJ2-3, with 7 nucleotides matching TRBD2. Germline V gene sequence: CDR1 DFQATT, CDR2 SNEGSKA (reference sequence). J was trimmed by 1 base and V by 5 bases; bases with no gene match: 6. This CDR3 comprises 14 residues.

This clonotype has at least ten counts. The gene calls are TRBV5-1 and TRBJ2-1, with 7 bases matching TRBD2. Germline assignment: CDR1 SGHRS and CDR2 YFSETQ. V dropped 0 bases and J dropped 5; count of bases not matched to a gene: 5. This CDR3 spans 15 amino acids. The CDR3 sequence: CASSLDSGPNNEQFF. The DNA of the CDR3 is TGCGCCAGCAGCTTGGATAGCGGGCCCAACAATGAGCAGTTCTTC.

The chain joins TRBV12-3 or TRBV12-4 to TRBJ2-6, with D uncertain. Trimming took 6 bases from V and 2 from J, leaving 8 bases between them. The CDR3 extends over 14 amino acids. CDR3 DNA: TGTGCCAGCAGCCCAGCAGCTGGGGCCAACGTCCTGACTTTC. The encoded protein is CASSPAAGANVLTF.

This clonotype was observed many times. The rearrangement joins TRBV2 to TRBJ1-6; no definite D call. V was clipped by 6 bases and J by 4 bases, with 10 bases between them. The CDR3 has 14 amino acids. Germline values: CDR1 SNHLY, CDR2 FYNNEI. Written as DNA, the CDR3 is TGTGCCAGCAGCGGAGGGTCTTATAATTCACCCCTCCACTTT. Protein product: CASSGGSYNSPLHF.

Many counts were recorded for this clonotype. V usage is TRBV3-1 and J usage is TRBJ1-1; D is ambiguous. V lost 0 bases and J 8 bases, leaving 7 bases between the germline ends. The CDR3 sequence is 12 residues long. The germline V gene encodes CDR1 LGHDT and CDR2 YNNKEL (reference sequence). CDR3 amino acids: CASSQDLSEAFF. DNA of the CDR3: TGTGCCAGCAGCCAAGATCTTTCCGAAGCTTTCTTT.

This clonotype was found many times. The chain employs TRBV5-6 and TRBJ1-2; no reliable D call. Trimming removed 2 bases at V and 7 bases at J, with 12 bases between. The CDR3 has 13 amino acids. CDR1 and CDR2 from the germline V gene are SGHDT and YYEEEE. CDR3 sequence (DNA): TGTGCCAGCAGCTTATGGCCGTCGGCTGGCTACACCTTC. This sequence encodes CASSLWPSAGYTF. Filled out from reference TRBV5-6 and TRBJ1-2, the complete variable domain reads DAGVTQSPTHLIKTRGQQVTLRCSPKSGHDTVSWYQQALGQGPQFIFQYYEEEERQRGNFPDRFSGHQFPNYSSELNVNALLLGDSALYLCASSLWPSAGYTFGSGTRLTVV.

This clonotype has ten or more counts. V usage is TRBV2 and J usage is TRBJ1-5; 7 bases align to TRBD1. Unmatched junction bases numbered 5, after V lost 7 bases and J lost 2 bases. The germline V gene has CDR1 SNHLY and CDR2 FYNNEI. This CDR3 has 14 amino acids. The CDR3 coding sequence is TGTGCCAGCACTGCAGACAGGGGCAATCAGCCCCAGCATTTT. This sequence encodes CASTADRGNQPQHF.

This clonotype was counted at least ten times. V is TRBV6-1 and J is TRBJ1-2; weak D call: TRBD1 (6 bases). Deletions cut 6 bases from V and 1 base from J, with 21 bases between. Germline loops: CDR1 MNHNS, CDR2 SASEGT. The CDR3 contains 17 residues. The CDR3 DNA sequence: TGTGCCAGCAGATCGATCCGAGGGGGGGGAAATAACTATGGCTACACCTTC. Translation: CASRSIRGGGNNYGYTF.

This clonotype was recorded many times. V is TRBV3-1 and J is TRBJ2-5; 11 bases are shared with TRBD2. The CDR3 runs 16 residues. Germline V gene lookup returns CDR1 LGHDT and CDR2 YNNKEL (reference sequence). V shed 7 bases, J shed 9 bases, and the junction held 16 bases outside the gene matches. This CDR3 reads CASNPNVAGGGRPQYF. In DNA form, the CDR3 reads TGTGCCAGCAACCCGAACGTAGCGGGAGGGGGTAGACCCCAGTACTTC.

In regard to this clonotype: Being one base from a much bigger clone, this may be a read error. The chain carries TRBV12-3 or TRBV12-4 and TRBJ2-6; a weak D match, TRBD1 (5 bases). The CDR3 has 15 amino acids. The CDR3 reads CASSPTDSGANVPTF. The CDR3 nucleotides read TGTGCCAGCAGTCCTACAGACTCTGGGGCCAACGTCCCGACTTTC.

This clonotype was counted many times. The V gene is TRBV27, the J gene TRBJ1-1; maybe TRBD1 (5 bases). V was shortened by 4 bases and J by 0 bases, with 12 bases between the two germline ends. CDR1 is MNHEY, CDR2 SMNVEV, per germline (reference sequence). The CDR3 covers 15 residues. The CDR3 DNA reads as TGTGCCAGCAGTTACCGACAGCTCATGAACACTGAAGCTTTCTTT. This translates into CASSYRQLMNTEAFF.

This chain links TRBV10-2 with TRBJ2-3, with 11 bases lining up with TRBD2. J was trimmed by 5 bases and V by 6 bases; bases with no gene match: 10. In germline, CDR1 is WSHSY, CDR2 SAAADI. CDR3 length: 16 amino acids. DNA for the CDR3: TGCGCCAGCAGCTCTAATCTAGCGGGAGGATTAGATACGCAGTATTTT. It is translated as CASSSNLAGGLDTQYF.